Below, 20 T cell receptor beta chains from the same sample are listed, as sequenced in a study of regulatory T cells in long-lasting Graves disease. The authors built TCR beta libraries using iRepertoire HTBI primers and Arm-PCR of CDR3 regions. TCRdb redid the calling of the multiplex PCR reads with MiXCR, one entry per CDR3 protein. The top ten hold 40% to 55% of the sample, which has about 660,000 distinct CDR3 sequences, around 30% seen once. As to time point: persistent/refractory GD, antithyroid drugs over 5 years with positive TRAb. PBMCs provided the RNA from which the TCR library was made. This specimen consisted of peripheral blood mononuclear cells (PBMCs), obtained when the disease was refractory, from a patient treated with antithyroid drugs. Every receptor here comes from a female donor with Graves disease.

V and J are TRBV24-1 and TRBJ1-5, with D maybe TRBD1 (6 bases). Trimming left V 5 bases short and J 2 bases short, with 18 bases between. Germline CDR1 reads KGHDR; CDR2 reads SFDVKD. The CDR3 is made up of 17 amino acids. CDR3 bases: TGTGCCACCAGTGCCCGGGGGGGGGCGTCGGGCAATCAGCCCCAGCATTTT. Its protein is CATSARGGASGNQPQHF.

CDR3 in amino acids: CASSPLSAAGEQYF. The CDR3 nucleotides read TGTGCCAGTAGCCCCCTTTCTGCTGCAGGCGAGCAGTACTTC. V usage is TRBV19 and J usage is TRBJ2-7; the D is unclear. CDR1 and CDR2 from the germline V gene are LNHDA and SQIVND (reference sequence). Trimming cost V 6 bases and J 6 bases, with 18 bases left between them. The CDR3 length is 14 residues.

This clonotype was detected only a few times. CDR3 protein: CASSLGTQGFTGELFF. CDR3 nucleotides: TGTGCCAGCAGCTTGGGTACACAGGGGTTCACCGGGGAGCTGTTTTTT. The genes are TRBV5-4 and TRBJ2-2; TRBD1 matches 7 bases. Trimming removed 0 bases from V and 4 bases from J; junction bases left unmatched: 6. The CDR3 runs to 16 residues. Germline V lookup: CDR1 SGHNT, CDR2 YYREEE (reference sequence).

The V gene is TRBV13, the J gene TRBJ2-7; D gene uncertain. V was cut by 5 bases and J by 4 bases, with 12 bases left in between. The CDR3 loop spans 13 amino acids. Germline CDR1 is PRHDT and CDR2 is FYEKMQ (reference sequence). This CDR3 is CASSLDNKYEQYF. The CDR3, as DNA: TGTGCCAGCAGCCTAGACAACAAGTACGAGCAGTACTTC.

The chain links TRBV12-3 or TRBV12-4 to TRBJ2-4, with D perhaps TRBD2 (6 bases). This CDR3 region has 17 residues. Trimming left V 4 bases short and J 3 bases short, with 19 bases between. The CDR3 DNA reads TGTGCCAGCAGTTCGGACTTGGGCGGGGTAGTCAAAAACATTCAGTACTTC. Protein: CASSSDLGGVVKNIQYF.

The gene calls are TRBV30 and TRBJ2-7; D unclear. CDR1 GTSNPN and CDR2 SVGIG come from the germline V gene (reference sequence). V lost 3 bases and J lost 4, with 13 bases in between. This CDR3 has 13 residues. CDR3 sequence (DNA): TGTGCCTGGAGCGAAGGAGTTGGTTACGAGCAGTACTTC. This codes for CAWSEGVGYEQYF.

V usage is TRBV2 and J usage is TRBJ2-2; 8 nucleotides match TRBD1. This CDR3 region has 14 residues. Germline V lookup: CDR1 SNHLY, CDR2 FYNNEI. V was clipped by 9 bases and J by 5 bases; unmatched bases: 8. The DNA for the CDR3 is TGTGCCAGTTCAAACAGGGGGAGTACCGGGGAGCTGTTTTTT. Protein sequence: CASSNRGSTGELFF.

Regarding this clonotype: Being one base from a much bigger clone, this may be a read error. The rearrangement joins TRBV6-1 to TRBJ2-5; 14 positions match TRBD2. This CDR3 contains 16 residues. Germline values: CDR1 MNHNS, CDR2 SASEGT. For the CDR3, the DNA is TGTACCAGCAGTCCCGGGACTAGCGGGAGATGGGAGACCCAGTACTTC. Protein sequence: CTSSPGTSGRWETQYF.

The rearrangement joins TRBV12-3 or TRBV12-4 to TRBJ1-3; D is undetermined. Trimming removed 2 bases at V and 0 bases at J, with 8 bases between. This CDR3 spans 15 amino acids. CDR3 nucleotide sequence: TGTGCCAGCAGTTTAACCCCAAGCTCTGGAAACACCATATATTTT. Amino acid sequence: CASSLTPSSGNTIYF.

The chain links TRBV20-1 to TRBJ1-6; possibly TRBD1 for D (5 bases). V shed 5 bases and J shed 7 bases, with 12 bases lying between them. This CDR3 has 13 residues. The germline CDR1 and CDR2 sequences are DFQATT and SNEGSKA (reference sequence). This chain's CDR3 is CSAFSPGNSPLHF. The CDR3 DNA reads TGCAGTGCTTTCTCACCAGGGAATTCACCCCTCCACTTT.

This chain uses TRBV30 with TRBJ1-1; tentative D call: TRBD1 (5 bases). The CDR3 contains 15 residues. The germline V gene has CDR1 GTSNPN and CDR2 SVGIG (reference sequence). Trimming took off 0 bases at V and 5 bases at J, with 16 bases between the two ends. This CDR3 is CAWSVGEWGGTEAFF. In DNA, the CDR3 is TGTGCCTGGAGTGTAGGGGAGTGGGGGGGGACTGAAGCTTTCTTT.

This clonotype came up a few times. The gene calls are TRBV20-1 and TRBJ1-1; possible D gene TRBD1, 6 bases. The V end was cut by 5 bases, the J end by 6 bases, with 16 bases between. This CDR3 has 13 amino acids. Germline assignment: CDR1 DFQATT and CDR2 SNEGSKA (reference sequence). The CDR3 loop reads CSAPNRAGAEAFF. The DNA of the CDR3 is TGCAGTGCTCCCAACAGGGCGGGCGCTGAAGCTTTCTTT.

The sample holds a few counts of this clonotype. The chain links TRBV5-1 to TRBJ2-5; 13 bases fit TRBD2. This CDR3 comprises 16 residues. V lost 4 bases and J lost 4; bases outside the gene matches: 7. Germline V gene sequence: CDR1 SGHRS, CDR2 YFSETQ. Written as DNA, the CDR3 is TGCGCCAGCAGCGAACTAGCGGGAGGGCGCGGAGAGACCCAGTACTTC. Translation gives CASSELAGGRGETQYF.

The table lists this clonotype with many counts. The CDR3 DNA reads TGTGCCAGCAGTCGTCGAGGCAGGGGGTTTGGAGAGACCCAGTACTTC. This sequence encodes CASSRRGRGFGETQYF. V usage is TRBV6-2 or TRBV6-3 and J usage is TRBJ2-5; 7 bases match TRBD1. Germline-derived CDR1 and CDR2 are MNHEY and SVGEGT. The CDR3 covers 16 residues. J lost 4 bases, V lost 5 bases, and 13 bases had no gene match.

This clonotype has at least ten counts. The V gene is TRBV3-1, the J gene TRBJ1-2; no clear D gene. CDR3 length: 13 residues. V lost 0 bases to trimming and J lost 3 bases, with 5 bases between them. Germline CDR1 LGHDT, CDR2 YNNKEL (reference sequence). The CDR3 nucleotides are TGTGCCAGCAGCCAAGAGCCAGACTATGGCTACACCTTC. Protein sequence: CASSQEPDYGYTF.

The rearrangement links TRBV2 to TRBJ2-3, with TRBD1 matching 10 bases. CDR3 size: 14 residues. Germline V gene lookup returns CDR1 SNHLY and CDR2 FYNNEI. The junction had 3 bases not matched to a gene; V was cut back by 6 bases and J by 3 bases. Written as DNA, the CDR3 is TGTGCCAGCAGCGCGGACAGGGGGACAGATACGCAGTATTTT. Translation gives CASSADRGTDTQYF.

This clonotype came up once. The rearrangement links TRBV10-2 to TRBJ2-7; tentatively, D is TRBD1 (6 bases). This CDR3 comprises 13 residues. V lost 9 bases to trimming and J lost 5 bases, with 17 bases between them. CDR1 is WSHSY, CDR2 SAAADI, per germline. CDR3 in DNA: TGCGCCAGACAAGGGACACCTCCCCACGAGCAGTACTTC. It encodes CARQGTPPHEQYF.

In its sample, this clonotype was seen a few times. The chain employs TRBV11-2 and TRBJ1-1, with 8 bases aligning to TRBD1. The CDR3 runs to 14 residues. V shed 5 bases, J shed 1 base, and the junction held 3 bases outside the gene matches. Germline V gives CDR1 SGHAT, CDR2 FQNNGV. CDR3 loop: CASSTDRANTEAFF. In nucleotides, the CDR3 is TGTGCCAGCAGCACGGACAGGGCGAACACTGAAGCTTTCTTT.

In this sample, this clonotype turned up a few times. The V gene is TRBV28, the J gene TRBJ1-2; no reliable D call. The CDR3 runs to 15 residues. V was trimmed by 4 bases and J by 2 bases, leaving 14 bases between them. CDR1 MDHEN and CDR2 SYDVKM come from the germline V gene. The CDR3 protein is CASSSSPQENYGYTF. DNA of the CDR3: TGTGCCAGCAGTTCCTCCCCCCAAGAAAACTATGGCTACACCTTC.

In this sample, this clonotype turned up once. Possible read error: a much larger clone is one base away. V gene TRBV2 combines with J gene TRBJ1-1; D call uncertain. Per the germline V gene, CDR1 is SNHLY and CDR2 is FYNNEI. The CDR3 is 13 residues long. CDR3 bases: TGTGCCAGCAAGGTGCGCCGAAACACTGAAACTTTCTTT. Translating it yields CASKVRRNTETFF. The full variable domain, in which reference TRBV2 and TRBJ1-1 provide the parts outside the CDR3, is EPEVTQTPSHQVTQMGQEVILRCVPISNHLYFYWYRQILGQKVEFLVSFYNNEISEKSEIFDDQFSVERPDGSNFTLKIRSTKLEDSAMYFCASKVRRNTETFFGQGTRLTVV.